These T cell receptor beta chains were read from a single sample in a study of cytomegalovirus exposure and HLA in healthy donors. The assay was immunoSEQ multiplex PCR, and TCRdb's table has in-frame clones only and misses some. This table has approximately 260,000 clones, about 86% appearing once. The source material was PBMCs. These receptors all stem from a woman aged 30 to 39 in good health and CMV-seropositive. CDR3s include the opening cysteine and the closing phenylalanine or tryptophan. Fields, in order: clone size, D gene, J gene, V gene, CDR3 protein, CDR3 DNA. A D gene is named only where the DNA matches it firmly. Clone size is given for some rows only: seen once, a few or many times, or a class if the clone is expanded.

>NA|TRBD1|TRBJ1-1|TRBV9
CASSVSQGLMNTEAFF
TGTGCCAGCAGCGTTTCACAGGGGCTAATGAACACTGAAGCTTTCTTT
>few|TRBD2|TRBJ2-3|TRBV4-1
CASSQERAGGDTDTQYF
TGCGCCAGCAGCCAAGAACGGGCGGGAGGGGACACAGATACGCAGTATTTT
>NA|TRBD2|TRBJ2-2|TRBV27
CASSPDGGGSAGELFF
TGTGCCAGCAGCCCCGATGGCGGGGGAAGCGCCGGGGAGCTGTTTTTT
>few|NA|TRBJ2-7|TRBV28
CASNSGSYEQYF
TGTGCCAGCAACAGCGGCTCCTACGAGCAGTACTTC
>NA|TRBD2|TRBJ2-1|TRBV2
CASSGASGRAYEQFF
TGTGCCAGCAGTGGGGCTAGCGGGAGGGCCTATGAGCAGTTCTTC
>NA|TRBD1|TRBJ1-2|TRBV27
CASRPPGQAYGYTF
TGTGCCAGCAGGCCCCCGGGACAGGCCTATGGCTACACCTTC
>NA|NA|TRBJ2-5|TRBV18
CASSPKDRNQETQYF
TGTGCCAGCTCACCTAAGGACAGAAACCAAGAGACCCAGTACTTC
>few|NA|TRBJ2-1|TRBV2
CASDENHNEQFF
TGTGCCAGCGATGAGAACCACAATGAGCAGTTCTTC
>NA|TRBD1|TRBJ2-2|TRBV2
CASTRLVDRGLNTGELFF
TGTGCCAGCACCCGATTGGTGGACAGGGGACTAAACACCGGGGAGCTGTTTTTT
>NA|TRBD1|TRBJ1-4|TRBV29-1
CSVEIRGSPEKLFF
TGCAGCGTTGAAATCAGGGGGTCCCCGGAAAAACTGTTTTTT
>once|NA|TRBJ2-7|TRBV2
CASSLSYEQYF
TGTGCCAGCAGCTTATCCTACGAGCAGTACTTC
>NA|NA|TRBJ2-1|TRBV7-6
CASSLDREGEQFF
TGTGCCAGCAGCTTGGACAGGGAGGGTGAGCAGTTCTTC
>NA|NA|TRBJ2-1|TRBV27
CASSFLTGEQFF
TGTGCCAGCAGTTTCCTTACGGGTGAGCAGTTCTTC
>NA|NA|TRBJ1-5|TRBV6-1
CASSASDRAQGGGGQPQHF
TGTGCCAGCAGTGCTTCCGACCGGGCCCAGGGAGGGGGTGGACAGCCCCAGCATTTT
>NA|NA|TRBJ1-3|TRBV10-3
CAISGQKDSGNTIYF
TGTGCCATCAGTGGACAGAAAGACTCTGGAAACACCATATATTTT
>NA|TRBD2|TRBJ2-1|TRBV6-5
CASSPGGSYNEQFF
TGTGCCAGCAGCCCGGGGGGCTCCTACAATGAGCAGTTCTTC
>NA|TRBD2|TRBJ2-3|TRBV2
CASRGVAGAGTQYF
TGTGCCAGCAGAGGGGTAGCGGGAGCGGGTACGCAGTATTTT
>NA|NA|TRBJ2-7|TRBV11-3
CASSSYYEQYF
TGTGCCAGCAGCTCTTACTACGAGCAGTACTTC
>NA|NA|TRBJ2-1|TRBV6-5
CASSRGVVYNEQFF
TGTGCCAGTAGTCGCGGGGTCGTCTACAATGAGCAGTTCTTC
>NA|NA|TRBJ2-7|TRBV30
CAWRLGLTSSYEQYF
TGTGCCTGGAGGTTAGGACTAACGAGCTCCTACGAGCAGTACTTC
>NA|NA|TRBJ1-2|TRBV20-1
CSARGGGYTF
TGCAGTGCTAGAGGGGGCGGCTACACCTTC
>NA|TRBD2|TRBJ2-3|TRBV30
CAVNVAGVGDTQYF
TGTGCTGTTAATGTAGCGGGAGTGGGAGATACGCAGTATTTT
>NA|NA|TRBJ2-7|TRBV29-1
CSVRETDYEQYF
TGCAGCGTGAGGGAAACCGACTACGAGCAGTACTTC
>NA|NA|TRBJ2-1|TRBV28
CASSFAGRGTGSYNEQFF
TGTGCCAGCAGCTTCGCGGGGCGGGGTACGGGTTCCTACAATGAGCAGTTCTTC
>NA|TRBD1|TRBJ1-5|TRBV30
CAWGGQTNQPQHF
TGTGCCTGGGGGGGACAGACCAATCAGCCCCAGCATTTT
>NA|TRBD1|TRBJ1-3|TRBV28
CASTIGGKNTIYF
TGTGCCAGCACAATAGGGGGCAAAAACACCATATATTTT
>once|TRBD2|TRBJ2-7|TRBV9
CASSVRAGVAYEQYF
TGTGCCAGCAGCGTAAGGGCGGGAGTGGCCTACGAGCAGTACTTC
>once|TRBD1|TRBJ1-1|TRBV6-5
CASTPDRRNTEAFF
TGTGCCAGCACCCCGGACAGGCGGAACACTGAAGCTTTCTTT
>NA|TRBD2|TRBJ2-1|TRBV10-3
CAGGTYNEQFF
TGTGCGGGAGGGACCTACAATGAGCAGTTCTTC
>few|NA|TRBJ1-5|TRBV6-1
CASSELAGLGQPQHF
TGTGCCAGCAGTGAGCTGGCAGGGCTCGGGCAGCCCCAGCATTTT
>NA|NA|TRBJ1-5|TRBV5-1
CANGKPQHF
TGCGCCAATGGCAAGCCCCAGCATTTT
>NA|TRBD2|TRBJ2-1|TRBV30
CAWSVHIGGRAFNEQFF
TGTGCCTGGAGTGTACATATCGGCGGGAGGGCCTTCAATGAGCAGTTCTTC
>NA|NA|TRBJ2-7|TRBV6-5
CASSLGGTAFYEQYF
TGTGCCAGCAGCCTCGGAGGGACAGCTTTCTACGAGCAGTACTTC
>NA|NA|TRBJ1-4|TRBV7-9
CASSLAREKLFF
TGTGCCAGCAGCTTAGCACGGGAAAAACTGTTTTTT
>once|NA|TRBJ2-5|TRBV2
CASIISSGSETQYF
TGTGCCAGCATTATTAGCTCGGGGTCAGAGACCCAGTACTTC
>NA|NA|TRBJ1-2|TRBV30
CAWSIFNNYGYTF
TGTGCCTGGAGTATCTTTAATAACTATGGCTACACCTTC
>NA|TRBD1|TRBJ2-7|TRBV11-2
CASSLVGQGIYEQYF
TGTGCCAGCAGCTTAGTGGGACAGGGCATTTACGAGCAGTACTTC